What follows describes a single TCR beta chain. Its antigen is unknown. This entry comes from a study of T cell responses to AZD1222 COVID-19 vaccine. Overall study findings and caveats: Donors were mostly white British, more females; clonal diversity possibly underestimated.

TCRdb's copy holds only in-frame clones and misses some; the assay was immunoSEQ multiplex PCR. In the table there are roughly 120,000 clones, approximately 86% of which are singletons. Germline CDR1 LNHDA, CDR2 SQIVND (reference sequence). V shed 2 bases, J shed 0 bases, and the junction held 3 bases outside the gene matches. This CDR3 has 15 amino acids. Material: peripheral blood, obtained on day 0 of AZD1222 vaccination. This TCR derives from an adult in good health. The rearrangement uses TRBV19 and TRBJ2-7; 8 bases fit TRBD2. The CDR3 is CASSIPGGSSYEQYF. The CDR3 DNA reads as TGTGCCAGTAGTATACCGGGGGGGAGCTCCTACGAGCAGTACTTC.